Shown below are 30 T cell receptor beta chains from a single sample sequenced in a study of blood T cell repertoires in COVID-19. Only in-frame clones appear in the TCRdb table, and some are missing; sequencing was by immunoSEQ multiplex PCR. The table shows about 95,000 clones, with around 86% occurring only once. Specimen: peripheral blood. These receptors all stem from a woman between 65 and 79 years old with acute or convalescent COVID-19.

This clone occurred many times. The chain links TRBV28 to TRBJ1-5; unclear D gene. The CDR3 is 14 residues long. Germline assignment: CDR1 MDHEN and CDR2 SYDVKM. The V and J ends lost 1 base and 3 bases respectively, with 7 bases between them. The CDR3: CASSLSGINQPQHF. The CDR3 DNA reads TGTGCCAGCAGTTTATCGGGGATCAATCAGCCCCAGCATTTT.

The chain uses TRBV3-1 (or the pseudogene TRBV3-2) and TRBJ2-3, with D possibly matching TRBD1 (5 bases). The CDR3 has 13 residues. Germline V lookup: CDR1 LGHDT, CDR2 YNNKEL (reference sequence). Deletions cut 5 bases from V and 4 bases from J, with 10 bases between. The CDR3 nucleotides read TGTGCCAGCAGCATGCAGGGCGCAGATACGCAGTATTTT. Protein product: CASSMQGADTQYF.

The chain employs TRBV2 and TRBJ1-6, with a weak D call TRBD1 (5 bases). The CDR3 has 13 residues. V was pared by 11 bases and J by 6 bases, with 14 bases between. Germline lookup yields CDR1 SNHLY and CDR2 FYNNEI. CDR3 in amino acids: CAGQQALNSPLHF. The CDR3 DNA reads as TGTGCCGGCCAACAGGCCCTTAATTCACCCCTCCACTTT.

The V call is TRBV11-2, the J call TRBJ1-2, with 8 bases lining up with TRBD1. This CDR3 comprises 14 residues. Germline loops: CDR1 SGHAT, CDR2 FQNNGV. V gave up 5 bases and J gave up 5 bases; unmatched junction bases: 7. The CDR3 coding sequence is TGTGCCAGCAGCGAGACAGGGGCAGGGTATGGCTACACCTTC. Its translation: CASSETGAGYGYTF.

The genes are TRBV28 and TRBJ1-2; 7 bases fit TRBD1. CDR3 length: 14 residues. The ends lost 6 bases at V and 1 base at J; junction bases unmatched: 5. Germline assignment: CDR1 MDHEN and CDR2 SYDVKM. CDR3 coding DNA: TGTGCCAGCAGCCTGGGACAGATTAACTATGGCTACACCTTC. Encoded protein: CASSLGQINYGYTF.

The chain employs TRBV6-6 and TRBJ1-2, with 8 bases aligning to TRBD1. This CDR3 comprises 13 residues. The germline gives CDR1 MNHNY, CDR2 SVGAGI (reference sequence). V gave up 2 bases and J gave up 8 bases; unmatched junction bases: 4. The CDR3: CASSYDRGEGYTF. As DNA, the CDR3 is TGTGCCAGCAGTTACGACAGGGGAGAGGGCTACACCTTC.

This clone was seen a handful of times. The J gene is TRBJ1-2, the V gene TRBV12-3 or TRBV12-4, with D maybe TRBD1 (5 bases). CDR3 length: 12 amino acids. V dropped 8 bases and J dropped 2 bases, with 9 bases sitting between them. The CDR3 coding sequence is TGTGCCAGCCGGGGGACGAACTATGGCTACACCTTC. Translating it yields CASRGTNYGYTF.

The gene calls are TRBV5-4 and TRBJ1-1; TRBD1 might be the D (5 bases). The germline V and J ends were trimmed by 7 bases and 0 bases, with 31 bases remaining between them. The CDR3 runs 20 residues. Germline CDR1 is SGHNT and CDR2 is YYREEE (reference sequence). The CDR3: CASSPQFSVGGNSMNTEAFF. CDR3 coding DNA: TGTGCCAGCTCCCCGCAGTTCTCGGTCGGGGGGAATAGTATGAACACTGAAGCTTTCTTT.

This chain links TRBV20-1 with TRBJ1-1; no clear D. Deletions cut 3 bases from V and 9 bases from J, with 8 bases between. The germline V gene has CDR1 DFQATT and CDR2 SNEGSKA (reference sequence). CDR3 size: 10 residues. CDR3: CSASFEKAFF. The CDR3 DNA reads TGCAGTGCTAGTTTCGAGAAAGCTTTCTTT.

The genes are TRBV28 and TRBJ1-1, with D hard to call. This CDR3 is 13 amino acids long. The V end was cut by 5 bases, the J end by 2 bases, with 9 bases between. From germline, CDR1 is MDHEN and CDR2 SYDVKM. The CDR3 coding sequence is TGTGCCAGCAGTACGACTGATAACACTGAAGCTTTCTTT. This gives the protein CASSTTDNTEAFF.

The genes are TRBV6-2 or TRBV6-3 and TRBJ2-1, with TRBD2 as a possible D gene (6 bases). V was pared by 5 bases and J by 7 bases, with 15 bases between. The germline CDR1 and CDR2 sequences are MNHEY and SVGEGT. This CDR3 is 14 amino acids long. The CDR3 DNA reads TGTGCCAGCAGTACGGGACTCCCACTTAATGAGCAGTTCTTC. This codes for CASSTGLPLNEQFF.

This clone was observed once. The chain recombines TRBV6-5 with TRBJ2-1; no reliable D call. The ends were cut back, 6 bases at V and 0 bases at J, with 12 bases in the middle. Germline assignment: CDR1 MNHEY and CDR2 SVGAGI. The CDR3 covers 15 residues. The CDR3 spells CASRYRDNSYNEQFF. CDR3 DNA sequence: TGTGCCAGCAGGTACAGAGACAACTCCTACAATGAGCAGTTCTTC.

The chain carries TRBV7-9 and TRBJ1-2; 8 nucleotides agree with TRBD1. Germline values: CDR1 SEHNR, CDR2 FQNEAQ (reference sequence). V lost 2 bases to trimming and J lost 8 bases; unmatched junction nucleotides: 10. This CDR3 region has 15 residues. The CDR3 DNA reads TGTGCCAGCAGCTTACTGACAGGGGCCGTGAGCGGCTACACCTTC. Its translation is CASSLLTGAVSGYTF.

The chain uses TRBV28 and TRBJ2-4; 7 bases line up with TRBD2. CDR3 size: 16 residues. The V segment lost 3 bases and the J segment 1 base; nucleotides outside the gene matches: 6. Germline CDR1 MDHEN, CDR2 SYDVKM. CDR3 protein: CASSLLPGGAKNIQYF. As DNA, the CDR3 is TGTGCCAGCAGTTTGCTCCCCGGGGGGGCCAAAAACATTCAGTACTTC.

The CDR3 coding sequence is TGTGCCAGCAGGGAACAGGGTGGTCCACCCTACGAGCAGTACGTC. Residues: CASREQGGPPYEQYV. The V gene is TRBV5-6, the J gene TRBJ2-7, with D possibly matching TRBD1 (6 bases). V was cut by 5 bases and J by 2 bases, with 17 bases left in between. Per the germline V gene, CDR1 is SGHDT and CDR2 is YYEEEE. The CDR3 loop spans 15 amino acids.

V gene TRBV27 combines with J gene TRBJ1-6, with D possibly being TRBD1 (5 bases). Germline V gene lookup returns CDR1 MNHEY and CDR2 SMNVEV (reference sequence). This CDR3 is built from 19 residues. The V end lost 4 bases, the J end lost 1 base, and 20 bases lay between the germline ends. CDR3 in amino acids: CASSYRPRGLYSYNSPLHF. The CDR3 DNA sequence: TGTGCCAGCAGTTACCGACCACGGGGGTTATATTCCTATAATTCACCCCTCCACTTT.

This rearrangement joins TRBV19 to TRBJ2-3, with 11 bases that match TRBD2. The CDR3 is made up of 19 amino acids. Germline assignment: CDR1 LNHDA and CDR2 SQIVND (reference sequence). Germline trimming cut 4 bases from V and 4 bases from J; bases unmatched to any gene: 16. CDR3 nucleotides: TGTGCCAGTAGTAAGGACCCCGGGCTAGCGGGAGGTATGCCAGATACGCAGTATTTT. It yields the protein CASSKDPGLAGGMPDTQYF.

The chain combines TRBV7-5 with TRBJ1-2; no DNA check was done on the table's D call, TRBD1. TRBV7-5 is tagged as a pseudogene. The CDR3 has 14 amino acids. CDR3 loop: CARSPGQNSYGYTF. In DNA, the CDR3 is TGTGCCAGAAGCCCCGGACAGAACAGCTATGGCTACACCTTC.

V is TRBV15 and J is TRBJ2-7, with D perhaps matching TRBD2 (6 bases). The germline V and J ends were trimmed by 4 bases and 5 bases, with 18 bases remaining between them. Germline CDR1 is LNHNV and CDR2 is YYDKDF (reference sequence). This CDR3 is 15 amino acids long. The CDR3 sequence is CATSKTAGGSHEQYF. CDR3 DNA sequence: TGTGCCACCAGCAAAACGGCCGGGGGTTCCCACGAGCAGTACTTC.

The chain employs TRBV27 and TRBJ2-2; 7 bases are a match to TRBD2. This CDR3 is built from 16 residues. Germline lookup yields CDR1 MNHEY and CDR2 SMNVEV (reference sequence). J gave up 1 base and V 5 bases, and 7 bases lay outside the gene matches. The CDR3 DNA sequence: TGTGCCAGCAGTCCTAGCGGCGGGCTGAACACCGGGGAGCTGTTTTTT. Residues: CASSPSGGLNTGELFF.

The chain employs TRBV20-1 and TRBJ1-5; D is perhaps TRBD1 (6 bases). Deletions cut 3 bases from V and 5 bases from J, with 11 bases between. Germline CDR1 is DFQATT and CDR2 is SNEGSKA (reference sequence). The CDR3 contains 13 residues. This CDR3 reads CSASRGGDQPQHF. The DNA of the CDR3 is TGCAGTGCTAGTAGGGGGGGTGATCAGCCCCAGCATTTT.

CDR3 sequence: CASSHRGFQETQYF. CDR3 DNA sequence: TGTGCCAGCAGCCACAGGGGGTTCCAAGAGACCCAGTACTTC. The chain is built from TRBV3-1 (or the pseudogene TRBV3-2) and TRBJ2-5; TRBD1 aligns across 7 bases. V was pared by 3 bases and J by 1 base, with 2 bases of the junction left unmatched. CDR1 and CDR2 (germline): LGHDT, YNNKEL (reference sequence). The CDR3 covers 14 residues.

V and J are TRBV6-6 and TRBJ1-4; D gene ambiguous. V lost 8 bases to trimming and J lost 0 bases, with 7 bases between them. Germline CDR1 is MNHNY and CDR2 is SVGAGI (reference sequence). CDR3 length: 13 residues. CDR3 bases: TGTGCCAGCGGAGGGACAACTAATGAAAAACTGTTTTTT. It translates to CASGGTTNEKLFF.

The CDR3 protein is CASTEAGASGNTIYF. The CDR3 nucleotides read TGTGCCAGCACCGAGGCGGGGGCGTCTGGAAACACCATATATTTT. V gene TRBV28 combines with J gene TRBJ1-3, with D perhaps matching TRBD1 (6 bases). CDR1 is MDHEN and CDR2 is SYDVKM in the germline V gene. The CDR3 is 15 amino acids. Trimming cost V 7 bases and J 1 base, with 14 bases left between them.

The chain carries TRBV7-8 and TRBJ1-2; D unresolved. Trimming stripped 0 bases from V and 4 bases from J, with 9 bases between. There are 14 residues in the CDR3. The germline V gene encodes CDR1 SGHVS and CDR2 FQNEAQ. The CDR3 sequence: CASSLAQIGYGYTF. The CDR3 DNA reads as TGTGCCAGCAGCTTAGCACAGATAGGCTATGGCTACACCTTC. The variable domain in full, completed from reference TRBV7-8 and TRBJ1-2, reads GAGVSQSPRYKVAKRGQDVALRCDPISGHVSLFWYQQALGQGPEFLTYFQNEAQLDKSGLPSDRFFAERPEGSVSTLKIQRTQQEDSAVYLCASSLAQIGYGYTFGSGTRLTVV.

The chain uses TRBV3-1 (or the pseudogene TRBV3-2) and TRBJ1-2, with 7 positions matching TRBD1. The CDR3 covers 15 residues. Germline loops: CDR1 LGHDT, CDR2 YNNKEL (reference sequence). V was clipped by 4 bases and J by 4 bases; unmatched bases: 9. The CDR3 DNA follows: TGTGCCAGCAGCCTGACCCGACAGGGCCCCTATGGCTACACCTTC. Its translation is CASSLTRQGPYGYTF.

The chain employs TRBV6-6 and TRBJ1-2, with 8 bases fitting TRBD1. The V gene's germline CDR1 is MNHNY and CDR2 SVGAGI (reference sequence). V gave up 6 bases and J gave up 1 base; unmatched junction bases: 10. The CDR3 runs 16 residues. The CDR3 DNA is TGTGCCAGCAGGCCAACCGGACAGGGAGGTAACTATGGCTACACCTTC. This codes for CASRPTGQGGNYGYTF.

The rearrangement links TRBV11-3 to TRBJ2-5; 9 positions agree with TRBD2. Per germline, CDR1 SGHNT and CDR2 YENEEA. The junction had 12 bases not matched to a gene; V was cut back by 5 bases and J by 2 bases. The CDR3 totals 17 residues. The chain's CDR3 is CASSPNLGLAGQETQYF. In DNA form, the CDR3 reads TGTGCCAGCAGCCCTAACCTGGGGCTAGCGGGGCAAGAGACCCAGTACTTC. Using reference TRBV11-3 and TRBJ2-5 for the parts outside the CDR3, the full variable domain is EAGVVQSPRYKIIEKKQPVAFWCNPISGHNTLYWYLQNLGQGPELLIRYENEEAVDDSQLPKDRFSAERLKGVDSTLKIQPAELGDSAVYLCASSPNLGLAGQETQYFGPGTRLLVL.

This clone was observed a few times. V gene TRBV6-1 combines with J gene TRBJ1-6, with 10 bases fitting TRBD1. V lost 4 bases to trimming and J lost 2 bases; unmatched junction nucleotides: 5. In germline, CDR1 is MNHNS, CDR2 SASEGT. This CDR3 contains 17 residues. The CDR3 spells CASSAGQGRTYNSPLHF. Here the CDR3 DNA reads TGTGCCAGCAGTGCGGGACAGGGGAGGACCTATAATTCACCCCTCCACTTT.

CDR3 DNA sequence: TGTGCCTGGAGTGTACAGGGAGATACTGAAGCTTTCTTT. Residues: CAWSVQGDTEAFF. The chain carries TRBV30 and TRBJ1-1, with a possible D match to TRBD1 (6 bases). Germline lookup yields CDR1 GTSNPN and CDR2 SVGIG (reference sequence). This CDR3 region has 13 residues. Trimming cost V 0 bases and J 5 bases, with 10 bases left between them.